Listed here are 4 T cell receptor beta chains from one sample, sequenced in a study of CD8 T cells in ankylosing spondylitis. Study conclusions and caveats: Ankylosing spondylitis blood appeared to carry a characteristic TCR beta motif of fewer than 10 highly homologous variants.

TCRdb reprocessed the 5' RACE reads with MiXCR, giving one entry per CDR3 protein. The data hold around 390,000 distinct CDR3 sequences, with about 22% observed a single time. Their target antigens are unknown. Sequenced sample: blood, either unsorted or a sorted T cell fraction (not recorded which). These TCRs come from a male donor with ankylosing spondylitis.

The chain has TRBV29-1 and TRBJ2-2; the D gene is possibly TRBD1 (5 bases). This CDR3 has 13 residues. Germline V CDR1 and CDR2: SQVTM, ANQGSEA. CDR3 nucleotide sequence: TGCGGCGGCGGCAGGGCGAACACCGGGGAGCTGTTTTTT. Amino acids: CGGGRANTGELFF.

This clonotype was found a few times. V and J are TRBV12-5 and TRBJ2-1; D is perhaps TRBD1 or TRBD2 (5 bases each). Per germline, CDR1 LGHNT and CDR2 FRNRAP. The CDR3 has 17 residues. V lost 1 base, J lost 8 bases, and 21 bases lay in between. For the CDR3, the DNA is TGTGCTAGTGGTTTGGCCCGGGGTGAAGCCCAGGGCGATGAGCAGTTCTTC. Its protein product is CASGLARGEAQGDEQFF.

The rearrangement links TRBV12-3 or TRBV12-4 to TRBJ2-7, with D maybe TRBD2 (6 bases). The CDR3 spans 17 residues. Trimming shortened V by 1 base and J by 7 bases, and 23 bases separated the two germline ends. The CDR3 sequence is CASSLDPGMTGVIEQYF. CDR3 bases: TGTGCCAGCAGTTTAGACCCCGGGATGACGGGAGTAATTGAGCAGTACTTC.

This clonotype was observed a handful of times. The chain combines TRBV5-6 with TRBJ2-1; 9 nucleotides match TRBD1. With 4 bases clipped from V and 7 bases from J, the junction kept 6 bases outside the gene matches. Germline assignment: CDR1 SGHDT and CDR2 YYEEEE. The CDR3 sequence is 14 residues long. The CDR3 DNA sequence: TGTGCCAGCAGCCCGGGGACAGGGCGAAATGAGCAGTTCTTC. The encoded protein is CASSPGTGRNEQFF.